A selection of T cell receptor beta chains follows, all from one sample in a study of glioma-infiltrating T cells. TCRdb re-called the multiplex PCR reads with MiXCR, one entry per CDR3 protein. There are over 140,000 distinct CDR3 sequences in the sample; 35% to 50% occur only once, and about a fifth lies in the top ten. Sequenced: glioma tissue, nonneoplastic brain tissue, or PBMCs (not recorded which). The receptor set was obtained from a human donor with low-grade glioma or glioblastoma, undergoing nonglioma brain surgery, or in good health (not recorded which). Each CDR3 is given with its conserved first and last residue. The D gene is left open where the match is weak. Size is omitted from some rows. Given values are once, few, many or a class for expanded clones.

V gene: TRBV20-1
CDR3 length: 14
D gene: NA
J gene: TRBJ2-7
clone size: few
CDR3 DNA: TGCAGTGCCACCGATATAGGGTCGACCTACGAGCAGTACTTC
CDR3 protein: CSATDIGSTYEQYF

V gene: TRBV24-1
CDR3 length: 20
D gene: TRBD1
J gene: TRBJ2-3
clone size: NA
CDR3 DNA: TGTGCCACCAGTGATTTCCCGCCGAAGGACAGGGATTCCTACACAGATACGCAGTATTTT
CDR3 protein: CATSDFPPKDRDSYTDTQYF

V gene: TRBV2
CDR3 length: 15
D gene: NA
J gene: TRBJ1-1
clone size: NA
CDR3 DNA: TGTGCCGGCAGTGTGGGGCCAACTATGAACACTGAAGCTTTCTTT
CDR3 protein: CAGSVGPTMNTEAFF

V gene: TRBV20-1
CDR3 length: 12
D gene: NA
J gene: TRBJ2-5
clone size: few
CDR3 DNA: TGCAGTGCGTCCGAGCCGGAAGAGACCCAGTACTTC
CDR3 protein: CSASEPEETQYF

V gene: TRBV20-1
CDR3 length: 15
D gene: NA
J gene: TRBJ1-5
clone size: few
CDR3 DNA: TGCAGTGCTAGTAGTACAGGGCGAGGCAATCAGCCCCAGCATTTT
CDR3 protein: CSASSTGRGNQPQHF

V gene: TRBV6-1
CDR3 length: 15
D gene: NA
J gene: TRBJ2-3
clone size: NA
CDR3 DNA: TGTGCCAGCACAGGAGGAGGACTACCCACAGATACGCAGTATTTT
CDR3 protein: CASTGGGLPTDTQYF

V gene: TRBV3-1
CDR3 length: 13
D gene: TRBD1
J gene: TRBJ1-1
clone size: few
CDR3 DNA: TGTGCCAGCAGCCGCCAGGGGGGCACTGAAGCTTTCTTT
CDR3 protein: CASSRQGGTEAFF

V gene: TRBV20-1
CDR3 length: 13
D gene: NA
J gene: TRBJ1-6
clone size: NA
CDR3 DNA: TGCAGTGCTAGAGGCTGGGATAATTCACCCCTCCACTTT
CDR3 protein: CSARGWDNSPLHF

V gene: TRBV7-2
CDR3 length: 14
D gene: TRBD2
J gene: TRBJ2-7
clone size: NA
CDR3 DNA: TGTGCCAGCAGCTTTAGCGGGAAAACCTACGAGCAGTACTTC
CDR3 protein: CASSFSGKTYEQYF

V gene: TRBV7-9
CDR3 length: 13
D gene: TRBD1
J gene: TRBJ1-2
clone size: NA
CDR3 DNA: TGTGCCAGCAGCTCGACAGGGCCTGAGGGCTACACCTTC
CDR3 protein: CASSSTGPEGYTF

V gene: TRBV7-3
CDR3 length: 13
D gene: TRBD1
J gene: TRBJ2-1
clone size: few
CDR3 DNA: TGTGCCAGCAGCTCCAAGGGGCAGGACAGGGCAGTCTTC
CDR3 protein: CASSSKGQDRAVF

V gene: TRBV7-2
CDR3 length: 16
D gene: NA
J gene: TRBJ2-3
clone size: NA
CDR3 DNA: TGTGCCAGCAGCTTAGGGACCCACAGTCGCACAGATACGCAGTATTTT
CDR3 protein: CASSLGTHSRTDTQYF

V gene: TRBV20-1
CDR3 length: 13
D gene: NA
J gene: TRBJ1-6
clone size: once
CDR3 DNA: TGCAGTGCTAGTAGGGGAAGGGATTCACCCCTCCACTTT
CDR3 protein: CSASRGRDSPLHF

V gene: TRBV6-6
CDR3 length: 15
D gene: NA
J gene: TRBJ2-1
clone size: NA
CDR3 DNA: TGTGCCAGCAGTTACAGGGAAAGCTCCTACAATGAGCAGTTCTTC
CDR3 protein: CASSYRESSYNEQFF

V gene: TRBV7-2
CDR3 length: 16
D gene: TRBD2
J gene: TRBJ2-3
clone size: NA
CDR3 DNA: TGTGCCAGCAGCTTGGGTGGGGCTAGCGGTAAAGATACGCAGTATTTT
CDR3 protein: CASSLGGASGKDTQYF

V gene: TRBV6-1
CDR3 length: 15
D gene: TRBD1
J gene: TRBJ1-5
clone size: NA
CDR3 DNA: TGTGCCAGCAGCACAGGGGGAAGGAGCAATCAGCCCCAGCATTTT
CDR3 protein: CASSTGGRSNQPQHF

V gene: TRBV7-9
CDR3 length: 15
D gene: TRBD2
J gene: TRBJ2-1
clone size: NA
CDR3 DNA: TGTGCCAGCAGCTTAGATCTAGCGGGGAGCAATGGGCAGTTCTTC
CDR3 protein: CASSLDLAGSNGQFF

V gene: TRBV24-1
CDR3 length: 13
D gene: NA
J gene: TRBJ2-5
clone size: NA
CDR3 DNA: TGTGCCACCAGTGATGCAGGACTCGGGGCCCAGTACTTC
CDR3 protein: CATSDAGLGAQYF

V gene: TRBV13
CDR3 length: 13
D gene: NA
J gene: TRBJ1-1
clone size: few
CDR3 DNA: TGTGCCAGCAGCTTAGGGTCCGGCACTGAAGCTTTCTTT
CDR3 protein: CASSLGSGTEAFF

V gene: TRBV7-9
CDR3 length: 14
D gene: NA
J gene: TRBJ2-7
clone size: few
CDR3 DNA: TGTGCCAGCAGTTACCCGACGGATCCCTACGAGCAGTACTTC
CDR3 protein: CASSYPTDPYEQYF

V gene: TRBV5-4
CDR3 length: 14
D gene: NA
J gene: TRBJ2-3
clone size: NA
CDR3 DNA: TGTGCCAGCAGCCCCGGAAAGGGGGCAGATACGCAGTATTTT
CDR3 protein: CASSPGKGADTQYF

V gene: TRBV7-2
CDR3 length: 16
D gene: NA
J gene: TRBJ1-1
clone size: NA
CDR3 DNA: TGTGCCAGCAGCTCCCGGACAGCCCCGATAAACACTGAAGCTTTCTTT
CDR3 protein: CASSSRTAPINTEAFF

V gene: TRBV18
CDR3 length: 12
D gene: NA
J gene: TRBJ2-1
clone size: NA
CDR3 DNA: TGTGCCAGCTCACCTGCCCTTAATGAGCAGTTCTTC
CDR3 protein: CASSPALNEQFF

V gene: TRBV6-2/TRBV6-3
CDR3 length: 16
D gene: TRBD1
J gene: TRBJ1-1
clone size: few
CDR3 DNA: TGTGCCAGCAGTTACGACTTGACAGGGGCCGACACTGAAGCTTTCTTT
CDR3 protein: CASSYDLTGADTEAFF

V gene: TRBV28
CDR3 length: 16
D gene: NA
J gene: TRBJ2-3
clone size: few
CDR3 DNA: TGTGCCAGCTCGGCTAGGCAGGCAGGGAGGACAGATACGCAGTATTTT
CDR3 protein: CASSARQAGRTDTQYF

V gene: TRBV20-1
CDR3 length: 18
D gene: TRBD2
J gene: TRBJ2-5
clone size: NA
CDR3 DNA: TGCAGTGCTAGAAATCATTCTTTCTGGCGGGGGATTGGGGAGACCCAGTACTTC
CDR3 protein: CSARNHSFWRGIGETQYF

V gene: TRBV7-9
CDR3 length: 14
D gene: NA
J gene: TRBJ1-2
clone size: NA
CDR3 DNA: TGTGCCAGCAGCTCCCGGACAGCGATCTATGGCTACACCTTC
CDR3 protein: CASSSRTAIYGYTF

V gene: TRBV5-1
CDR3 length: 13
D gene: NA
J gene: TRBJ1-1
clone size: NA
CDR3 DNA: TGCGCCCGCAGCTTGGGACAGAACACTGAAGCTTTCTTT
CDR3 protein: CARSLGQNTEAFF

V gene: TRBV24-1
CDR3 length: 14
D gene: NA
J gene: TRBJ2-3
clone size: NA
CDR3 DNA: TGTGCCACCAGTCCCCCAGGGGGGACAGATACGCAGTATTTT
CDR3 protein: CATSPPGGTDTQYF

V gene: TRBV6-2/TRBV6-3
CDR3 length: 15
D gene: TRBD2
J gene: TRBJ2-7
clone size: many
CDR3 DNA: TGTGCCAGCAGTTACCCTACTACTAGCGCCTACGAGCAGTACTTC
CDR3 protein: CASSYPTTSAYEQYF

V gene: TRBV2
CDR3 length: 15
D gene: TRBD2
J gene: TRBJ2-3
clone size: few
CDR3 DNA: TGTGCCAGCAGTGTTAGCGGGGGAGGTACAGATACGCAGTATTTT
CDR3 protein: CASSVSGGGTDTQYF

V gene: TRBV6-1
CDR3 length: 14
D gene: TRBD2
J gene: TRBJ2-7
clone size: NA
CDR3 DNA: TGTGCCAGCAGACTAGCGGGGGACCTCTACGAGCAGTACTTC
CDR3 protein: CASRLAGDLYEQYF

V gene: TRBV15
CDR3 length: 14
D gene: TRBD2
J gene: TRBJ2-1
clone size: NA
CDR3 DNA: TGTGCCACCAGCAGAGACGTAGCGGGAGTTGAGCAGTTCTTC
CDR3 protein: CATSRDVAGVEQFF

V gene: TRBV7-5
CDR3 length: 18
D gene: NA
J gene: TRBJ2-1
clone size: few
CDR3 DNA: NA
CDR3 protein: CISVSEAQLGLALNEQFF

V gene: TRBV6-1
CDR3 length: 14
D gene: TRBD2
J gene: TRBJ2-1
clone size: NA
CDR3 DNA: TGTGCCAGCAGAAAGCGGGAGGGTGACAATGAGCAGTTCTTC
CDR3 protein: CASRKREGDNEQFF

V gene: TRBV6-2/TRBV6-3
CDR3 length: 14
D gene: TRBD1
J gene: TRBJ1-2
clone size: NA
CDR3 DNA: TGTGCCAGCAGTTATTTAGGGGGCACCTATGGCTACACCTTC
CDR3 protein: CASSYLGGTYGYTF

V gene: TRBV7-6
CDR3 length: 15
D gene: TRBD1
J gene: TRBJ2-1
clone size: NA
CDR3 DNA: TGTGCCAGCAGCTCACGGACAGGGGCCTACAATGAGCAGTTCTTC
CDR3 protein: CASSSRTGAYNEQFF

V gene: TRBV15
CDR3 length: 12
D gene: TRBD1
J gene: TRBJ1-4
clone size: NA
CDR3 DNA: TGTGCCACCGGGGACAGTAATGAAAAACTGTTTTTT
CDR3 protein: CATGDSNEKLFF

V gene: TRBV20-1
CDR3 length: 14
D gene: TRBD1
J gene: TRBJ2-7
clone size: many
CDR3 DNA: TGCAGTGCTACCAAGGGACAGGGGCGACACGAGCAGTACTTC
CDR3 protein: CSATKGQGRHEQYF

V gene: TRBV6-2/TRBV6-3
CDR3 length: 18
D gene: TRBD1
J gene: TRBJ1-3
clone size: NA
CDR3 DNA: TGTGCCAGCAGACCGCGGACAGGTCAAAGGGACTCTGGAAACACCATACATTTT
CDR3 protein: CASRPRTGQRDSGNTIHF

V gene: TRBV4-2
CDR3 length: 14
D gene: NA
J gene: TRBJ2-2
clone size: few
CDR3 DNA: TGTGCCAGCAGCCAGGTCGGACTAACCGGGGAGCTGTTTTTT
CDR3 protein: CASSQVGLTGELFF

V gene: TRBV12-3/TRBV12-4
CDR3 length: 14
D gene: NA
J gene: TRBJ2-5
clone size: NA
CDR3 DNA: TGTGCCAGCAGCCTCAACAGACTAACGGGGACCCAGTACTTC
CDR3 protein: CASSLNRLTGTQYF

V gene: TRBV20-1
CDR3 length: 15
D gene: TRBD1
J gene: TRBJ1-2
clone size: medium-sized
CDR3 DNA: TGCAGCCTCCTGGACAGGCGCACTTTTAGCTATGGCTACACCTTC
CDR3 protein: CSLLDRRTFSYGYTF

V gene: TRBV7-2
CDR3 length: 15
D gene: NA
J gene: TRBJ2-1
clone size: few
CDR3 DNA: TGTGCCAGCAGCTTCGTCCTAAGCCCCTACAATGAGCAGTTCTTC
CDR3 protein: CASSFVLSPYNEQFF

V gene: TRBV2
CDR3 length: 14
D gene: TRBD1
J gene: TRBJ1-2
clone size: NA
CDR3 DNA: TGTGCCAGCAGAGAGACAGGGGGAAGATATGGCTACACCTTC
CDR3 protein: CASRETGGRYGYTF

V gene: TRBV7-9
CDR3 length: 16
D gene: NA
J gene: TRBJ1-6
clone size: once
CDR3 DNA: TGTGCCAGCAGCTTGGGGGACGGCCCCTATAATTCACCCCTCCACTTT
CDR3 protein: CASSLGDGPYNSPLHF